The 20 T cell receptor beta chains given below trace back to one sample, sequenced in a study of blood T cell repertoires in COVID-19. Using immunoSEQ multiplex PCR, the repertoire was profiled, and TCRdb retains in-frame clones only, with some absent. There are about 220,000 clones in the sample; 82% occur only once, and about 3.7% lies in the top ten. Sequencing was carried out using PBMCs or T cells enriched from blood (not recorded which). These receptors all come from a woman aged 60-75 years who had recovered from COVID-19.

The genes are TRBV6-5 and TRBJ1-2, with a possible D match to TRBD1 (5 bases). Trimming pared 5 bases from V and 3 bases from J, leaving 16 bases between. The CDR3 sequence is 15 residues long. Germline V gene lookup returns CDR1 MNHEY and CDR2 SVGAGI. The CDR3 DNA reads TGTGCCAGCAGTCTTGGGAGGGGTGAGGACTATGGCTACACCTTC. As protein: CASSLGRGEDYGYTF.

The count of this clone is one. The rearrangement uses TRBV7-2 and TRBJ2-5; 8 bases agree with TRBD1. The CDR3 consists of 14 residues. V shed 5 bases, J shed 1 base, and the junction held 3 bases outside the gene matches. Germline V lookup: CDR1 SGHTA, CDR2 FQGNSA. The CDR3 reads CASSPQGGQETQYF. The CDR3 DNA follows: TGTGCCAGCAGCCCACAGGGGGGCCAAGAGACCCAGTACTTC.

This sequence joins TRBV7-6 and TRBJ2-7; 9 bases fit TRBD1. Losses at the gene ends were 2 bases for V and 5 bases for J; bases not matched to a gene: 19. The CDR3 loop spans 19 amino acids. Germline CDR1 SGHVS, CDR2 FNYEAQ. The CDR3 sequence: CASSLYSGAGQGRSNEQYF. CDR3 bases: TGTGCCAGCAGCTTATACAGTGGCGCGGGACAGGGCAGGAGTAACGAGCAGTACTTC.

CDR3 bases: TGTGCCAGCAGCCCGAGACCCACAGGCTACGAGCAGTACTTC. Its translation: CASSPRPTGYEQYF. This rearrangement joins TRBV7-6 to TRBJ2-7, with TRBD1 as a possible D gene (5 bases). CDR1 SGHVS and CDR2 FNYEAQ come from the germline V gene. This CDR3 contains 14 residues. The ends were cut back, 5 bases at V and 3 bases at J, with 14 bases in the middle.

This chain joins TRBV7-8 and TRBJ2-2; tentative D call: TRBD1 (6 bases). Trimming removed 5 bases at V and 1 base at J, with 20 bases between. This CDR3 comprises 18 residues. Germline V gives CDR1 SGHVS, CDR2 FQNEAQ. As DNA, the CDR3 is TGTGCCAGCAGCCCGCGGACAGCTACCCTGGGGAACACCGGGGAGCTGTTTTTT. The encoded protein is CASSPRTATLGNTGELFF. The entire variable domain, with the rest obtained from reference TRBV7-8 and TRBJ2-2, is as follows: GAGVSQSPRYKVAKRGQDVALRCDPISGHVSLFWYQQALGQGPEFLTYFQNEAQLDKSGLPSDRFFAERPEGSVSTLKIQRTQQEDSAVYLCASSPRTATLGNTGELFFGEGSRLTVL.

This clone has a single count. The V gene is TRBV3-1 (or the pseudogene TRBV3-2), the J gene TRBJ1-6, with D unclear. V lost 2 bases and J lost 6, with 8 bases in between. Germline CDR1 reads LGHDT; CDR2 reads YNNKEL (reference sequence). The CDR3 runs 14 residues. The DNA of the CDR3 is TGTGCCAGCAGCCAACGTACAGCTAATTCACCCCTCCACTTT. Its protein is CASSQRTANSPLHF.

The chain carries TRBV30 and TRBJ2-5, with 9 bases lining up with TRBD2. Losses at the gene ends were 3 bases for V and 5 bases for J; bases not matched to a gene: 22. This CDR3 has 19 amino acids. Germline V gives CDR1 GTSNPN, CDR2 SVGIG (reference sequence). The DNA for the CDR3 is TGTGCCTGGAGGAGGGGTGTGGCCCGCGCGGGAGGGCCCGGGGAGACCCAGTACTTC. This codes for CAWRRGVARAGGPGETQYF.

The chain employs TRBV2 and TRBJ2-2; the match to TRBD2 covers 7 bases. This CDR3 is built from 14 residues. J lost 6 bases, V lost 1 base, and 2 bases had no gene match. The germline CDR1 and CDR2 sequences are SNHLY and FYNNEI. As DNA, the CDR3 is TGTGCCAGCAGTGAAGTCCTAGCGGCCGGGGAGCTGTTTTTT. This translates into CASSEVLAAGELFF.

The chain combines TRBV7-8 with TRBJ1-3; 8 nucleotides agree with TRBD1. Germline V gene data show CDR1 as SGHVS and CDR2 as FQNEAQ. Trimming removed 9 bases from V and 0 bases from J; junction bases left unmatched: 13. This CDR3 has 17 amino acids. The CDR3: CARKNRTGPYSGNTIYF. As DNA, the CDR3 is TGTGCCAGGAAGAATAGGACAGGGCCCTACTCTGGAAACACCATATATTTT.

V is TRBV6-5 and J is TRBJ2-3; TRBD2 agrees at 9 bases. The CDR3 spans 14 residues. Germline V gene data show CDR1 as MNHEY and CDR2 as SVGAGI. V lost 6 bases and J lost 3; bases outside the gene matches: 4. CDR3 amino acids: CASRSGRSTDTQYF. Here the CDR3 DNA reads TGTGCCAGCAGAAGCGGGAGGTCTACAGATACGCAGTATTTT.

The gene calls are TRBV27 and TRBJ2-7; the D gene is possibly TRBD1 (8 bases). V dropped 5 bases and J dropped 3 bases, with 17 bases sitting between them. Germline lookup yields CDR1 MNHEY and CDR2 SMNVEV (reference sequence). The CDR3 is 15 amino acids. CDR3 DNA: TGTGCCAGCAGTCGCACAGGGGGAGGGGGCTACGAGCAGTACTTC. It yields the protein CASSRTGGGGYEQYF.

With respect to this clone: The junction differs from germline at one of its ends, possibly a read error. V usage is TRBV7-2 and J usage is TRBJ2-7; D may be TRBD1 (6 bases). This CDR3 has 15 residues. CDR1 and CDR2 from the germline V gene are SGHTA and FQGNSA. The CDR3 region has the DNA TGTGCCAGCAGCCTAGCCGGACAGCAATCCTACGAGCAGTACTTC. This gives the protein CASSLAGQQSYEQYF.

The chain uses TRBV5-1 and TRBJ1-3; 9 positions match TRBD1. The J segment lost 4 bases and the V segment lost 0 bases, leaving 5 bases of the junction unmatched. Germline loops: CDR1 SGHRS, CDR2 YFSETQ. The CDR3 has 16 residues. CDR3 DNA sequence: TGCGCCAGCAGCTTGGACAGGGGGCGACTGGGAAACACCATATATTTT. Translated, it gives CASSLDRGRLGNTIYF.

CDR3 loop: CAISPQGGYGYTF. The CDR3 region has the DNA TGTGCCATCAGCCCCCAGGGCGGCTATGGCTACACCTTC. The chain employs TRBV10-3 and TRBJ1-2; possible D gene TRBD1, 5 bases. Germline-derived CDR1 and CDR2 are ENHRY and SYGVKD. V was trimmed by 6 bases and J by 4 bases, leaving 12 bases between them. This CDR3 comprises 13 residues.

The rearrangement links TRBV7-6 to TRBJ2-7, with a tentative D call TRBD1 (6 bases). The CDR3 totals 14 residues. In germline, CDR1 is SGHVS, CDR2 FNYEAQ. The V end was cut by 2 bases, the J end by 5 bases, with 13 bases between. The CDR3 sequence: CASSLQGRMDEQYF. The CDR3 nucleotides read TGTGCCAGCAGCTTACAGGGGCGCATGGACGAGCAGTACTTC.

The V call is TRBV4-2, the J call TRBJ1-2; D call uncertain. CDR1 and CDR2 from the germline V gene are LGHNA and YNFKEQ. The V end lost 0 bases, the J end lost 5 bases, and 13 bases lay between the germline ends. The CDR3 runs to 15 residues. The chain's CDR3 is CASSQDWSGSYGYTF. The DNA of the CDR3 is TGTGCCAGCAGCCAAGATTGGAGCGGTTCTTATGGCTACACCTTC.

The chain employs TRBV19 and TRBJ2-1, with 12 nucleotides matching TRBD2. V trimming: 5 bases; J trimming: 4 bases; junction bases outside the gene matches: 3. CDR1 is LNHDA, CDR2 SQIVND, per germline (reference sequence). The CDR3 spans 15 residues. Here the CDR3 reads CASSSSGRAYNEQFF. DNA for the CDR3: TGTGCCAGTAGTTCTAGCGGGAGGGCGTACAATGAGCAGTTCTTC.

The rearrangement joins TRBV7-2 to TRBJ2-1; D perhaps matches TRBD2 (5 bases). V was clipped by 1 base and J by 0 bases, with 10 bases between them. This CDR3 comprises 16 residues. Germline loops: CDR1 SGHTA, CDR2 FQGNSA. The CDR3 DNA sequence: TGTGCCAGCAGCTTAGTACCGGGGAGCTCCTACAATGAGCAGTTCTTC. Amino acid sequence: CASSLVPGSSYNEQFF.

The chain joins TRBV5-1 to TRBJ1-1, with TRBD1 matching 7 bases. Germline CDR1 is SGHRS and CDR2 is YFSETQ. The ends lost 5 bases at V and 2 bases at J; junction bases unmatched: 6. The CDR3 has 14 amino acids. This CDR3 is CASRPGTDNTEAFF. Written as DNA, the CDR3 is TGCGCCAGCAGACCCGGGACAGACAACACTGAAGCTTTCTTT. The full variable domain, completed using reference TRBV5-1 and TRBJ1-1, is KAGVTQTPRYLIKTRGQQVTLSCSPISGHRSVSWYQQTPGQGLQFLFEYFSETQRNKGNFPGRFSGRQFSNSRSEMNVSTLELGDSALYLCASRPGTDNTEAFFGQGTRLTVV.

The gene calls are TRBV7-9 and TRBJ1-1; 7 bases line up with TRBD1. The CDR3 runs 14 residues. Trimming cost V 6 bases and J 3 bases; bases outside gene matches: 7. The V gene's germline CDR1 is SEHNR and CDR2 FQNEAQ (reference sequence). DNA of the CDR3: TGTGCCAGCAGGACAGACAGGGTAGACACTGAAGCTTTCTTT. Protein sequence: CASRTDRVDTEAFF.